Below are 2 T cell receptor beta chains sequenced from a single sample in a study of T cell responses to AZD1222 COVID-19 vaccine (dated by TCRdb to the early 2020s). This specimen's time point label, per the study, means: baseline before first vaccination. To prepare the library, the immunoSEQ multiplex PCR assay was applied. TCRdb took over this immuneACCESS table, retaining in-frame rearrangements with V and J assigned. Such tables are incomplete; in checked studies, under half of the missing clones stem from an unresolved V gene, and the remainder is unexplained. The sample contains about 140,000 clones, around 91% of them found a single time. The top ten constitute 4.7% of the sample. Source: peripheral blood, taken on day 0 of AZD1222 vaccination. The receptors were sampled from an adult in good health.

The V and J genes are TRBV18 and TRBJ1-1, with 11 bases lining up with TRBD1. V was pared by 6 bases and J by 4 bases, with 16 bases of the junction left unmatched. CDR1 KGHSH and CDR2 LQKENI come from the germline V gene. The length of the CDR3 is 18 residues. The CDR3 is CASSARPEGQGAGTEAFF. The CDR3 coding sequence is TGTGCCAGCTCGGCACGCCCCGAAGGACAGGGGGCGGGCACTGAAGCTTTCTTT.

The rearrangement joins TRBV7-2 to TRBJ1-2; the D gene is possibly TRBD1 (5 bases). The CDR3 has 17 residues. Trimming pared 4 bases from V and 4 bases from J, leaving 22 bases between. Germline V gene sequence: CDR1 SGHTA, CDR2 FQGNSA. The CDR3 coding sequence is TGTGCCAGCAGCTCGCCCCCGGGACCCAGAAGAGCCTATGGCTACACCTTC. Protein sequence: CASSSPPGPRRAYGYTF.